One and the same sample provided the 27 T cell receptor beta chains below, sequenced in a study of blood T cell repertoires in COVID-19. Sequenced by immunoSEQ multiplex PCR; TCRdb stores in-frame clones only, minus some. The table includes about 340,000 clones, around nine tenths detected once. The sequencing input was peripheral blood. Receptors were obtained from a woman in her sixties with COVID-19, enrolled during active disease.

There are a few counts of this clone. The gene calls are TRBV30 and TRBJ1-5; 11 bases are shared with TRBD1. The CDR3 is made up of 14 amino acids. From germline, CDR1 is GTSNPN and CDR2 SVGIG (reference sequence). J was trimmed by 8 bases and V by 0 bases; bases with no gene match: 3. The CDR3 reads CAWSVGTGGEPQHF. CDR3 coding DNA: TGTGCCTGGAGTGTAGGGACAGGGGGAGAGCCCCAGCATTTT. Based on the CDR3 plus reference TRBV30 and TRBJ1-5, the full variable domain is SQTIHQWPATLVQPVGSPLSLECTVEGTSNPNLYWYRQAAGRGLQLLFYSVGIGQISSEVPQNLSASRPQDRQFILSSKKLLLSDSGFYLCAWSVGTGGEPQHFGDGTRLSIL.

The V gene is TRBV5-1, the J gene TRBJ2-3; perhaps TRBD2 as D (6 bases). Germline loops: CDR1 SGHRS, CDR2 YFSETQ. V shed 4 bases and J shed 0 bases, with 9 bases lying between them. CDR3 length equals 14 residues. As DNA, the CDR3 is TGCGCCAGCAGCAGCGCGGGAAGCACAGATACGCAGTATTTT. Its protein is CASSSAGSTDTQYF.

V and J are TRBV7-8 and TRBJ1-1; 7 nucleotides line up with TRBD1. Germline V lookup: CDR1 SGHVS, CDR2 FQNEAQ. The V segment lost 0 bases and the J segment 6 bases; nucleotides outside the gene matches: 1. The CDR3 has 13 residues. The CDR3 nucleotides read TGTGCCAGCAGCTTAGCCACAGGGGCTGAAGCTTTCTTT. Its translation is CASSLATGAEAFF. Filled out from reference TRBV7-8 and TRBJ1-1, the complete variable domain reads GAGVSQSPRYKVAKRGQDVALRCDPISGHVSLFWYQQALGQGPEFLTYFQNEAQLDKSGLPSDRFFAERPEGSVSTLKIQRTQQEDSAVYLCASSLATGAEAFFGQGTRLTVV.

The CDR3, as DNA: TGTGCCAGCAGCGTAGAGGGGTTCGGCCCCCTCGAGCAGTACTTC. Residues: CASSVEGFGPLEQYF. This chain connects TRBV9 to TRBJ2-7; D may be TRBD1 (5 bases). Trimming shortened V by 0 bases and J by 6 bases, and 16 bases separated the two germline ends. The CDR3 length is 15 residues. Germline values: CDR1 SGDLS, CDR2 YYNGEE.

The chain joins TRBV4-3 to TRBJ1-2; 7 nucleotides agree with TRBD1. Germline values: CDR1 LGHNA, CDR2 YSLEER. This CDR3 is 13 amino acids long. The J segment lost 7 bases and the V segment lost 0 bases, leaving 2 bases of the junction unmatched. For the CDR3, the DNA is TGCGCCAGCAGCCAAGAGTCAGGGGGTGGCTACACCTTC. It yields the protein CASSQESGGGYTF.

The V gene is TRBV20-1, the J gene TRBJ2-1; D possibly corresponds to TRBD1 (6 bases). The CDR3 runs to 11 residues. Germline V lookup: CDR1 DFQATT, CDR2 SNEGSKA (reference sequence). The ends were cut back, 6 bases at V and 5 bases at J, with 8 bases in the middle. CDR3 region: CSAQGHNEQFF. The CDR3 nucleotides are TGCAGTGCGCAGGGGCACAATGAGCAGTTCTTC.

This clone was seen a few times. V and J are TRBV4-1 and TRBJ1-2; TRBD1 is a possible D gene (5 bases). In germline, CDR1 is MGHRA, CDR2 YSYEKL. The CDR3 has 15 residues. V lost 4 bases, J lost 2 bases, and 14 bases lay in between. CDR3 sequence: CASSPLEAGNYGYTF. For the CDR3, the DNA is TGCGCCAGCAGCCCCCTAGAGGCAGGGAACTATGGCTACACCTTC.

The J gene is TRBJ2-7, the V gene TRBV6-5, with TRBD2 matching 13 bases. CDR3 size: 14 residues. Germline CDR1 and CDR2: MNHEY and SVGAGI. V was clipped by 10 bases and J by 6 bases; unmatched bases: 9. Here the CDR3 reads CATLWGTSGAEQYF. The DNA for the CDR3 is TGTGCCACCCTTTGGGGGACTAGCGGGGCCGAGCAGTACTTC.

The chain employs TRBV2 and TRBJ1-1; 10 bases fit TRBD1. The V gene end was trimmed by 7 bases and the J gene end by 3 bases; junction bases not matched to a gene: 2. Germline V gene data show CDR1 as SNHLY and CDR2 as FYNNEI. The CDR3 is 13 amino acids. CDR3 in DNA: TGTGCCAGCAACGACAGGGGGCACACTGAAGCTTTCTTT. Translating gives CASNDRGHTEAFF.

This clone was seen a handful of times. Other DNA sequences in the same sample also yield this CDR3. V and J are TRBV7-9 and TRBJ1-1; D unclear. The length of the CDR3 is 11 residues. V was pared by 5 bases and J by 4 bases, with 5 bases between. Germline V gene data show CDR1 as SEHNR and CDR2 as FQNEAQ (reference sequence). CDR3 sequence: CASSRGTEAFF. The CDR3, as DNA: TGTGCCAGCAGCCGAGGCACTGAAGCTTTCTTT.

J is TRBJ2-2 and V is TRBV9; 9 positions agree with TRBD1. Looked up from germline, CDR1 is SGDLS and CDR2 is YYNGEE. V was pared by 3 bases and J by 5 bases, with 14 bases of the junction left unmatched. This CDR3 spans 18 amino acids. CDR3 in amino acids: CASSENPDRGGRTGELFF. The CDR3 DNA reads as TGTGCCAGCAGCGAGAACCCGGACAGGGGTGGACGGACCGGGGAGCTGTTTTTT.

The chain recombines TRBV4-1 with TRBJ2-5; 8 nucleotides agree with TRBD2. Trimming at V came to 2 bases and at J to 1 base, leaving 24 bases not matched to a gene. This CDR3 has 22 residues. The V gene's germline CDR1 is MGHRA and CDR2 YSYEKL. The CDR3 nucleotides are TGCGCCAGCAGCCAAAAATCCCTACCATTGGGCGGGGGGTCAAGATCCCAAGAGACCCAGTACTTC. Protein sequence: CASSQKSLPLGGGSRSQETQYF.

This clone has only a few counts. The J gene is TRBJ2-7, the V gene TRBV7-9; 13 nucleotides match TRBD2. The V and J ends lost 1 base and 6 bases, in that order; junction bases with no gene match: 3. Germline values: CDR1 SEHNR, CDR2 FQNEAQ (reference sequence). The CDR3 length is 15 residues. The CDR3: CASSLELAGGLEQYF. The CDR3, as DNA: TGTGCCAGCAGCTTAGAACTAGCGGGGGGGCTCGAGCAGTACTTC.

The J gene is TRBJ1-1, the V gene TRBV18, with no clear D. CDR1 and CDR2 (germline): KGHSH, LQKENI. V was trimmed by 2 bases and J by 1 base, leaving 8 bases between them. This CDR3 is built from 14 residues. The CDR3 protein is CASSPAAGNTEAFF. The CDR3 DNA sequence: TGTGCCAGCTCACCAGCCGCCGGGAACACTGAAGCTTTCTTT. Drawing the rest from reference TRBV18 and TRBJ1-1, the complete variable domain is NAGVMQNPRHLVRRRGQEARLRCSPMKGHSHVYWYRQLPEEGLKFMVYLQKENIIDESGMPKERFSAEFPKEGPSILRIQQVVRGDSAAYFCASSPAAGNTEAFFGQGTRLTVV.

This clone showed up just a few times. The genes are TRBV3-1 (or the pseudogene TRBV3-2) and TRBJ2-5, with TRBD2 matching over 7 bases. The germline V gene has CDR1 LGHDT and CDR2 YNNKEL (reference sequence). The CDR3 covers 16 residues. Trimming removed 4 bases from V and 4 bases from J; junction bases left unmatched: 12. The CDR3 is CASSPRLAAAGETQYF. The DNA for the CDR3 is TGTGCCAGCAGCCCCCGACTAGCAGCGGCCGGAGAGACCCAGTACTTC.

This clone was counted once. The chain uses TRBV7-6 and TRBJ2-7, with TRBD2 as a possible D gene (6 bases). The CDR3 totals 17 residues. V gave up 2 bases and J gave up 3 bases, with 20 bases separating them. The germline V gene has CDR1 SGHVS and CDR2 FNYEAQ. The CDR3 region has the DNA TGTGCCAGCAGCTTAAAGGCCCCGACCGGGGGAGTCTACGAGCAGTACTTC. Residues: CASSLKAPTGGVYEQYF.

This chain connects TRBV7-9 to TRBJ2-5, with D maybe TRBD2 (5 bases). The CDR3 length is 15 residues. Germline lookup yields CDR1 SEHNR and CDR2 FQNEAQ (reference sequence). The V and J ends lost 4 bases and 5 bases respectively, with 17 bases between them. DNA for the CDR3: TGTGCCAGCAGCTACCTAGGAGGAAGCGCGGAGACCCAGTACTTC. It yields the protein CASSYLGGSAETQYF.

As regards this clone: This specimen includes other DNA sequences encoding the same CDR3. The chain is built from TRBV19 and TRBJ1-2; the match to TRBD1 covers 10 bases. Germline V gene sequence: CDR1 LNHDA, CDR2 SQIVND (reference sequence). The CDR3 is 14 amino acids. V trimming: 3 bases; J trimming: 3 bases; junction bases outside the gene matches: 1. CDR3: CASSIGTGDYGYTF. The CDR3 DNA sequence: TGTGCCAGTAGTATTGGGACAGGGGACTATGGCTACACCTTC. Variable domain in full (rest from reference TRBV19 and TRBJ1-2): DGGITQSPKYLFRKEGQNVTLSCEQNLNHDAMYWYRQDPGQGLRLIYYSQIVNDFQKGDIAEGYSVSREKKESFPLTVTSAQKNPTAFYLCASSIGTGDYGYTFGSGTRLTVV.

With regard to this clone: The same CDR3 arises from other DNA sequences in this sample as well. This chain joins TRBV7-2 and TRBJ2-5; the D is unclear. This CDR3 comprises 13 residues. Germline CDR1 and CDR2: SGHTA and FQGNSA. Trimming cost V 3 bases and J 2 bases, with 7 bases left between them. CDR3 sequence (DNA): TGTGCCAGCAGCTTCTCCGGGCAAGAGACCCAGTACTTC. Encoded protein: CASSFSGQETQYF.

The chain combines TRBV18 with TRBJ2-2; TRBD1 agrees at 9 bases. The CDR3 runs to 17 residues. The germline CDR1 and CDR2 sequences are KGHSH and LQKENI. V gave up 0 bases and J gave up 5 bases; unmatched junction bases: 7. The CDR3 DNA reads TGTGCCAGCTCACCACCCTCGGGACAGGGACCAACCGGGGAGCTGTTTTTT. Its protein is CASSPPSGQGPTGELFF.

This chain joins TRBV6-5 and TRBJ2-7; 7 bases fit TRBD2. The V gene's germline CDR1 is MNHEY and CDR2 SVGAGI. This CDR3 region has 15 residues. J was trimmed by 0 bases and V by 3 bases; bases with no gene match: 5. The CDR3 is CASSYERGSSYEQYF. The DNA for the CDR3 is TGTGCCAGCAGTTATGAGCGGGGCAGCTCCTACGAGCAGTACTTC.

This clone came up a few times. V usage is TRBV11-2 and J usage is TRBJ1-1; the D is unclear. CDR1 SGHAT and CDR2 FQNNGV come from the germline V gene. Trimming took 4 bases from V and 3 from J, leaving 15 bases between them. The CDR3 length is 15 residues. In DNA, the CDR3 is TGTGCCAGCAGCTCCACCCCGGTGGTGGACACTGAAGCTTTCTTT. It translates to CASSSTPVVDTEAFF.

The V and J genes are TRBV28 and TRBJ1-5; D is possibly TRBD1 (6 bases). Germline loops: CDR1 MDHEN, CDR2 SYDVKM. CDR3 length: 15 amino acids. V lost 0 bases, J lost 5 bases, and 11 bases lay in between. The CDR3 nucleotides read TGTGCCAGCAGTTTATGGGGGGCATCTGATCAGCCCCAGCATTTT. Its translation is CASSLWGASDQPQHF.

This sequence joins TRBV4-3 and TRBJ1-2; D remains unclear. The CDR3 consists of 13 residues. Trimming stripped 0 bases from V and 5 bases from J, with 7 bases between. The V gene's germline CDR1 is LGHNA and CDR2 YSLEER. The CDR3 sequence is CASSQDRRYGYTF. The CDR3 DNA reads TGCGCCAGCAGCCAAGATAGGCGGTATGGCTACACCTTC.

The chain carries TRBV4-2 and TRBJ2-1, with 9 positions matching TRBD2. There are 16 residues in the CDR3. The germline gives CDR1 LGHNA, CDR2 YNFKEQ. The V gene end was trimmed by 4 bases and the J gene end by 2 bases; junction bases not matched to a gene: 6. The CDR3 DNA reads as TGTGCCAGCAGCCGCGATAGCGGGGGCGCCTACAATGAGCAGTTCTTC. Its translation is CASSRDSGGAYNEQFF.

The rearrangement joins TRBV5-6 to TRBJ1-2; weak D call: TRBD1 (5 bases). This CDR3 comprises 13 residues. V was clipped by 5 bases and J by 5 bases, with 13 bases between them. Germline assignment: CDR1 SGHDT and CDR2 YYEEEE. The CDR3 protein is CASSSGSLYGYTF. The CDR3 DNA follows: TGTGCCAGCAGTTCAGGGTCCCTATATGGCTACACCTTC.

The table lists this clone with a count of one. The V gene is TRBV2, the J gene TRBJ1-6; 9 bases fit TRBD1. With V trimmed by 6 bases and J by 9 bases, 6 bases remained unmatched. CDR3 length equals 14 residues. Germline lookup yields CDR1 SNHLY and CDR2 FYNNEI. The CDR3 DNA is TGTGCCAGCAGAGGTACAGGGGGCGTTTCACCCCTCCACTTT. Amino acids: CASRGTGGVSPLHF. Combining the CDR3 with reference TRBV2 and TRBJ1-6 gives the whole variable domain EPEVTQTPSHQVTQMGQEVILRCVPISNHLYFYWYRQILGQKVEFLVSFYNNEISEKSEIFDDQFSVERPDGSNFTLKIRSTKLEDSAMYFCASRGTGGVSPLHFGNGTRLTVT.